The 32 T cell receptor beta chains below were found in one sample sequenced in a study of T-cell reconstitution after alpha-beta-depleted transplantation in children. It was with unique molecular identifiers that the TCRbeta library was prepared. TCRdb redid the calling of the PCR reads with MiXCR, one entry per CDR3 protein. The repertoire has over 550,000 distinct CDR3 sequences, roughly a tenth of them found once; the top ten carry approximately 4.1%. The starting material was PBMCs from the stem cell graft donor, obtained from the stem cell graft. The receptors derive from a human donor who donated a stem cell graft to a child with acute myeloid leukemia.

The chain is built from TRBV3-1 and TRBJ2-2, with 8 nucleotides matching TRBD2. The V gene's germline CDR1 is LGHDT and CDR2 YNNKEL (reference sequence). The CDR3 length is 18 residues. After removal of 1 base from V and 1 base from J, the junction contained 8 bases not matched to a gene. The CDR3 region has the DNA TGTGCCAGCAGCCAAGGAGTCGGGAGGGCCGAGAACACCGGGGAGCTGTTTTTT. Translated, it gives CASSQGVGRAENTGELFF.

The gene calls are TRBV5-1 and TRBJ2-2, with D perhaps TRBD1 or TRBD2 (5 bases each). The germline gives CDR1 SGHRS, CDR2 YFSETQ. The CDR3 sequence is 16 residues long. The V and J ends lost 0 bases and 0 bases respectively, with 9 bases between them. CDR3 nucleotides: TGCGCCAGCAGCTTGGCTCGGGGCTCGAACACCGGGGAGCTGTTTTTT. It is translated as CASSLARGSNTGELFF.

J is TRBJ1-1 and V is TRBV6-1; D remains unclear. The CDR3 is 15 amino acids. Germline V gives CDR1 MNHNS, CDR2 SASEGT. The germline V and J ends were trimmed by 2 bases and 1 base, with 11 bases remaining between them. The CDR3 sequence is CASSERFMGNTEAFF. In DNA, the CDR3 is TGTGCCAGCAGTGAAAGGTTTATGGGGAACACTGAAGCTTTCTTT.

This clonotype was detected a few times. V gene TRBV12-3 or TRBV12-4 combines with J gene TRBJ1-4, with D maybe TRBD1 (5 bases). The V gene lost 1 base and the J gene lost 7 bases, with 13 bases spanning the gap. CDR3 size: 15 residues. The CDR3 reads CASSLGPGSGEKLFF. The CDR3 DNA reads as TGTGCCAGCAGTTTAGGCCCAGGGTCAGGTGAAAAACTGTTTTTT.

This rearrangement joins TRBV20-1 to TRBJ2-4; either TRBD1 or TRBD2 may fit D (5 bases each). The V gene lost 5 bases and the J gene lost 9 bases, with 23 bases spanning the gap. This CDR3 spans 15 amino acids. The germline V gene encodes CDR1 DFQATT and CDR2 SNEGSKA (reference sequence). The CDR3 sequence: CSAYAAGGPGSIQYF. Here the CDR3 DNA reads TGCAGTGCTTATGCTGCCGGAGGACCAGGGAGCATTCAGTACTTC.

This clonotype was counted many times. The chain carries TRBV9 and TRBJ2-5; D is unresolved. V lost 0 bases and J 4 bases, leaving 10 bases between the germline ends. This CDR3 has 14 amino acids. Germline V gene lookup returns CDR1 SGDLS and CDR2 YYNGEE. In nucleotides, the CDR3 is TGTGCCAGCAGCGTAGTTCCATCACCAGAGACCCAGTACTTC. Its protein is CASSVVPSPETQYF.

A few counts support this clonotype. The chain employs TRBV12-3 or TRBV12-4 and TRBJ2-6; D gene uncertain. The V and J ends lost 6 bases and 9 bases respectively, with 12 bases between them. The CDR3 totals 13 residues. The CDR3 sequence: CASSLALNNVLTF. As DNA, the CDR3 is TGTGCCAGCAGCTTGGCCCTTAACAACGTCCTGACTTTC.

With respect to this clonotype: Here the CDR3 omits its conserved ending phenylalanine or tryptophan, so a read error is the likely source. V usage is TRBV7-8 and J usage is TRBJ2-5, with 7 bases lining up with TRBD1. J was trimmed by 4 bases and V by 6 bases; bases with no gene match: 8. The germline gives CDR1 SGHVS, CDR2 FQNEAQ. The CDR3 has 14 residues. The CDR3 sequence is CASSLDDRVETQYS. CDR3 sequence (DNA): TGTGCCAGCAGTCTAGATGACAGGGTAGAGACCCAGTACTCC.

This clonotype was counted a few times. The rearrangement links TRBV9 to TRBJ2-1; D might be TRBD1 (6 bases). V lost 2 bases to trimming and J lost 0 bases, with 9 bases between them. Germline V gene data show CDR1 as SGDLS and CDR2 as YYNGEE. CDR3 length: 15 amino acids. The CDR3 nucleotides read TGTGCCAGCAGCGTGTCAGGGGCCTCCTACAATGAGCAGTTCTTC. As protein: CASSVSGASYNEQFF.

The J gene is TRBJ2-3, the V gene TRBV28; 9 bases are a match to TRBD2. Germline CDR1 MDHEN, CDR2 SYDVKM. Trimming cost V 3 bases and J 2 bases; bases outside gene matches: 6. This CDR3 region has 16 residues. In DNA, the CDR3 is TGTGCCAGCAGTTTGTCGGCGGGAGGGCACACAGATACGCAGTATTTT. Its protein is CASSLSAGGHTDTQYF.

The genes are TRBV20-1 and TRBJ2-7; weak D call: TRBD2 (6 bases). In germline, CDR1 is DFQATT, CDR2 SNEGSKA (reference sequence). The CDR3 consists of 15 residues. V was trimmed by 0 bases and J by 0 bases, leaving 12 bases between them. The CDR3 loop reads CSARDLALSSYEQYF. For the CDR3, the DNA is TGCAGTGCTAGAGATCTAGCGCTGAGCTCCTACGAGCAGTACTTC.

This clonotype was counted ten times or more. V gene TRBV7-2 combines with J gene TRBJ1-4, with D uncertain. Deletions cut 4 bases from V and 6 bases from J, with 15 bases between. The CDR3 length is 15 residues. CDR1 and CDR2 (germline): SGHTA, FQGNSA. Here the CDR3 DNA reads TGTGCCAGCAGCTACCCCGGATCTGGAGATGAAAAACTGTTTTTT. Translated: CASSYPGSGDEKLFF.

The CDR3 spells CASRGGLARIGETQYF. The CDR3 region has the DNA TGCGCCAGCAGGGGGGGACTAGCACGCATTGGAGAGACCCAGTACTTC. The V call is TRBV5-1, the J call TRBJ2-5, with 9 positions matching TRBD2. Looked up from germline, CDR1 is SGHRS and CDR2 is YFSETQ. The CDR3 contains 16 residues. V trimming: 5 bases; J trimming: 4 bases; junction bases outside the gene matches: 12.

This clonotype was found many times. This rearrangement joins TRBV7-2 to TRBJ2-5; D assignment may be TRBD1 or TRBD2 (5 bases each). CDR1 and CDR2 from the germline V gene are SGHTA and FQGNSA. Between the trimmed V and J ends, which lost 0 bases and 5 bases, there was a span of 13 bases. This CDR3 region has 15 residues. CDR3 loop: CASSLAGEKEETQYF. The DNA for the CDR3 is TGTGCCAGCAGCTTAGCGGGGGAGAAGGAGGAGACCCAGTACTTC.

The chain employs TRBV3-1 and TRBJ2-5; no reliable D call. CDR1 is LGHDT and CDR2 is YNNKEL in the germline V gene (reference sequence). Trimming took 4 bases from V and 5 from J, leaving 20 bases between them. The CDR3 length is 16 residues. CDR3 region: CASSRSRAALRETQYF. The CDR3 bases are TGTGCCAGCAGCCGGAGTAGGGCCGCGCTAAGGGAGACCCAGTACTTC.

This clonotype was seen more than once but under ten times. This rearrangement joins TRBV28 to TRBJ1-6, with D uncertain. The CDR3 is 16 residues long. V dropped 7 bases and J dropped 11 bases, with 24 bases sitting between them. Germline values: CDR1 MDHEN, CDR2 SYDVKM. CDR3 protein: CASTRVVFGKGAPLHF. The DNA of the CDR3 is TGTGCCAGCACCCGAGTAGTTTTCGGAAAAGGTGCACCCCTCCACTTT.

The chain has TRBV20-1 and TRBJ2-3; D gene uncertain. This CDR3 has 16 residues. Germline-derived CDR1 and CDR2 are DFQATT and SNEGSKA (reference sequence). Trimming cost V 1 base and J 2 bases, with 16 bases left between them. CDR3 residues: CSARVRQPWATDTQYF. For the CDR3, the DNA is TGCAGTGCTAGAGTTCGTCAGCCCTGGGCCACAGATACGCAGTATTTT.

In this sample, this clonotype turned up many times. J is TRBJ2-2 and V is TRBV5-1; 10 bases line up with TRBD2. From germline, CDR1 is SGHRS and CDR2 YFSETQ. The junction had 4 bases not matched to a gene; V was cut back by 5 bases and J by 3 bases. This CDR3 is 15 amino acids long. The CDR3 DNA is TGCGCCAGCAGTCGGACTAGCGGAGACACCGGGGAGCTGTTTTTT. This encodes CASSRTSGDTGELFF.

This clonotype was recorded a few times. The chain links TRBV15 to TRBJ1-6; TRBD1 agrees at 7 bases. Germline lookup yields CDR1 LNHNV and CDR2 YYDKDF (reference sequence). This CDR3 comprises 17 residues. The J segment lost 3 bases and the V segment lost 1 base, leaving 6 bases of the junction unmatched. The CDR3 coding sequence is TGTGCCACCAGCAGAGTAACCGGGACAGACTATAATTCACCCCTCCACTTT. Amino acids: CATSRVTGTDYNSPLHF.

This clonotype was detected only a few times. CDR3 DNA: TGCGCCAGCAGCCTCGGGGTGACGACGGGGGCTCAAGAGACCCAGTACTTC. It specifies CASSLGVTTGAQETQYF. V gene TRBV5-1 combines with J gene TRBJ2-5; D may match TRBD1 or TRBD2 (6 bases each). V lost 4 bases and J 2 bases, leaving 21 bases between the germline ends. Germline V lookup: CDR1 SGHRS, CDR2 YFSETQ. This CDR3 region has 17 residues. The whole variable domain, filled in from reference TRBV5-1 and TRBJ2-5, reads KAGVTQTPRYLIKTRGQQVTLSCSPISGHRSVSWYQQTPGQGLQFLFEYFSETQRNKGNFPGRFSGRQFSNSRSEMNVSTLELGDSALYLCASSLGVTTGAQETQYFGPGTRLLVL.

The chain links TRBV25-1 to TRBJ1-5, with 7 nucleotides matching TRBD1. There are 14 residues in the CDR3. CDR1 and CDR2 (germline): MGHDK, SYGVNS. J was trimmed by 6 bases and V by 6 bases; bases with no gene match: 8. CDR3 in DNA: TGTGCCAGCAGCGAAACAGGGGCCGGTCAGCCCCAGCATTTT. Residues: CASSETGAGQPQHF.

The chain is built from TRBV7-8 and TRBJ1-1; TRBD1 is a possible D gene (5 bases). CDR1 SGHVS and CDR2 FQNEAQ come from the germline V gene. The CDR3 runs 18 residues. With 2 bases removed from V and 1 base from J, the gap between germline ends came to 20 bases. CDR3 sequence (DNA): TGTGCCAGCAGCTTATTCGCGTTCGGGGGAGGGAGGAACACTGAAGCTTTCTTT. It yields the protein CASSLFAFGGGRNTEAFF.

Ten or more counts support this clonotype. The chain combines TRBV20-1 with TRBJ1-2, with D unclear. Germline CDR1 and CDR2: DFQATT and SNEGSKA (reference sequence). V lost 0 bases to trimming and J lost 6 bases, with 11 bases between them. CDR3 length equals 13 residues. The CDR3 DNA reads as TGCAGTGCTAGAGATCTGACGCTACATGGCTACACCTTC. Translated, it gives CSARDLTLHGYTF.

This clonotype was recorded many times. This chain connects TRBV9 to TRBJ2-1; D ambiguous. Trimming pared 0 bases from V and 9 bases from J, leaving 7 bases between. This CDR3 region has 12 residues. Germline CDR1 and CDR2: SGDLS and YYNGEE. CDR3 coding DNA: TGTGCCAGCAGCGTAGGGGTGGCTGAGCAGTTCTTC. This encodes CASSVGVAEQFF.

The V call is TRBV11-2, the J call TRBJ2-2, with 8 bases matching TRBD2. Germline V lookup: CDR1 SGHAT, CDR2 FQNNGV. V trimming: 0 bases; J trimming: 4 bases; junction bases outside the gene matches: 1. The CDR3 consists of 15 residues. CDR3 sequence: CASSLELAATGELFF. In nucleotides, the CDR3 is TGTGCCAGCAGCTTAGAACTAGCGGCCACCGGGGAGCTGTTTTTT.

This clonotype came up many times. CDR3 bases: TGCAGTGCTCCAAGCGGGAGTCGCCCCAATGAGCAGTTCTTC. Protein sequence: CSAPSGSRPNEQFF. The V call is TRBV20-1, the J call TRBJ2-1, with 8 bases matching TRBD2. From germline, CDR1 is DFQATT and CDR2 SNEGSKA (reference sequence). CDR3 length: 14 amino acids. J was trimmed by 6 bases and V by 5 bases; bases with no gene match: 9.

This clonotype was picked up a small number of times. This rearrangement joins TRBV19 to TRBJ2-7, with TRBD2 matching over 7 bases. The junction had 18 bases not matched to a gene; V was cut back by 5 bases and J by 5 bases. The CDR3 is made up of 17 amino acids. Germline CDR1 and CDR2: LNHDA and SQIVND (reference sequence). The CDR3 bases are TGTGCCAGTAGTTCCCTAGCGTGGGGGAGGGCCAGCCACGAGCAGTACTTC. This encodes CASSSLAWGRASHEQYF.

The V call is TRBV28, the J call TRBJ2-7, with TRBD2 as a possible D gene (6 bases). This CDR3 spans 15 amino acids. Germline CDR1 reads MDHEN; CDR2 reads SYDVKM. Trimming left V 2 bases short and J 0 bases short, with 11 bases between. As DNA, the CDR3 is TGTGCCAGCAGTTTAATCGCGGGGCGCTCCTACGAGCAGTACTTC. It translates to CASSLIAGRSYEQYF.

This clonotype was counted between two and nine times. V usage is TRBV20-1 and J usage is TRBJ2-7; 11 positions agree with TRBD2. This CDR3 contains 14 residues. V lost 2 bases, J lost 3 bases, and 3 bases stayed unmatched. The germline V gene encodes CDR1 DFQATT and CDR2 SNEGSKA (reference sequence). The CDR3 region has the DNA TGCAGTGCTAGAAAAACTAGCGGGAGCTACGAGCAGTACTTC. As protein: CSARKTSGSYEQYF.

The chain employs TRBV20-1 and TRBJ2-1, with 8 positions matching TRBD2. V lost 4 bases, J lost 1 base, and 3 bases stayed unmatched. CDR1 is DFQATT, CDR2 SNEGSKA, per germline (reference sequence). The CDR3 loop spans 14 amino acids. The chain's CDR3 is CSANSGVSYNEQFF. DNA for the CDR3: TGCAGTGCTAATAGCGGGGTTTCCTACAATGAGCAGTTCTTC.

This clonotype was seen ten or more times. The chain links TRBV29-1 to TRBJ2-2; TRBD1 aligns across 9 bases. The CDR3 contains 14 residues. The J segment lost 3 bases and the V segment lost 7 bases, leaving 6 bases of the junction unmatched. Looked up from germline, CDR1 is SQVTM and CDR2 is ANQGSEA. The CDR3 here is CSAKTGGDTGELFF. CDR3 DNA: TGCAGCGCAAAGACAGGGGGAGACACCGGGGAGCTGTTTTTT.

The table lists this clonotype with a few counts. V usage is TRBV20-1 and J usage is TRBJ2-1, with D hard to call. Deletions cut 0 bases from V and 6 bases from J, with 3 bases between. Germline CDR1 is DFQATT and CDR2 is SNEGSKA (reference sequence). This CDR3 contains 11 residues. The CDR3: CSARDSNEQFF. The CDR3 DNA is TGCAGTGCTAGAGATAGCAATGAGCAGTTCTTC.